The source of this T cell receptor (beta chain) is a study of shared clonotypes between healthy human individuals. Study-level background: The plates for each donor numbered three CD4 naive, three CD4 memory, two CD8 naive and one CD8 memory. Study-wide results and limits: Of the naive CD4 clonotypes, about 5% were shared across several donors. Represented diversity (both genetic and exposure-history) was limited by the small number of donors.

CDR1 is SEHNR, CDR2 FQNEAQ, per germline (reference sequence). V shed 8 bases and J shed 1 base, with 9 bases lying between them. CDR3 size: 13 residues. On this clone itself: Antigen: not known.

The protocol was immunoSEQ multiplex PCR, while the TCRdb copy is restricted to in-frame clones and leaves out a portion. The table records 2 million to 3 million clones, 80% to 95% of them present only once. The sample was naive CD4+ T cells from PBMCs. The subset is: CD45RA+ positively selected. This TCR derives from a man aged 18 to 29 in good health. Some clones in this sample may be carry-over from other donors' samples. The V call is TRBV7-9, the J call TRBJ2-1; D is undetermined. CDR3 DNA sequence: TGTGCCAGCGCGTTAGAATCCTACAATGAGCAGTTCTTC. It codes for CASALESYNEQFF.